This T cell receptor beta chain emerged from a study of cytomegalovirus exposure and HLA in healthy donors. A note on this clone: Its antigen is as yet unknown.

This CDR3 is 14 amino acids long. Per the germline V gene, CDR1 is SNHLY and CDR2 is FYNNEI. The V gene end was trimmed by 8 bases and the J gene end by 4 bases; junction bases not matched to a gene: 7. Study observations and caveats: Across HLA loci, a later analysis found differing TCR association rates, with DRB1 most and HLA-C fewest.

60 Vbeta and 13 Jbeta primers were used in PCR. Sequencing used immunoSEQ multiplex PCR; TCRdb keeps in-frame clones, though not all of them. The sample consists of some 130,000 clones, roughly three fifths of them appearing once. The chain joins TRBV2 to TRBJ1-3, with TRBD1 matching 8 bases. Sequencing used PBMCs. This TCR was recovered from a man between 40 and 49 years old in good health and CMV-seropositive. The CDR3 loop reads CASYDRGAGNTIYF. In nucleotides, the CDR3 is TGTGCCAGCTATGACAGGGGCGCAGGAAACACCATATATTTT. The whole variable domain, filled in from reference TRBV2 and TRBJ1-3, reads EPEVTQTPSHQVTQMGQEVILRCVPISNHLYFYWYRQILGQKVEFLVSFYNNEISEKSEIFDDQFSVERPDGSNFTLKIRSTKLEDSAMYFCASYDRGAGNTIYFGEGSWLTVV.